This T cell receptor (beta chain) was profiled in a study of blood T cell repertoires in COVID-19. Turning to the study itself: The samples span acute and convalescent COVID-19 from the United States, Italy and Spain. T cells, B-cell-depleted T cells, or PBMCs supplied cDNA or gDNA.

This clone was picked up one time. This CDR3 is built from 14 residues. Losses at the gene ends were 4 bases for V and 3 bases for J; bases not matched to a gene: 5. Germline CDR1 SGHDT, CDR2 YYEEEE. Sequencing was performed with immunoSEQ multiplex PCR; in TCRdb, only in-frame clones are kept and a portion is missing. The sample consists of around 110,000 clones, about 80% of them appearing once. The material sequenced was peripheral blood. The TCR originated in an older man with active or convalescent COVID-19. The V call is TRBV5-6, the J call TRBJ2-7; 9 bases line up with TRBD1. Here the CDR3 DNA reads TGTGCCAGCAGCCCCGGGACAGGGAACTACGAGCAGTACTTC. Its protein is CASSPGTGNYEQYF.